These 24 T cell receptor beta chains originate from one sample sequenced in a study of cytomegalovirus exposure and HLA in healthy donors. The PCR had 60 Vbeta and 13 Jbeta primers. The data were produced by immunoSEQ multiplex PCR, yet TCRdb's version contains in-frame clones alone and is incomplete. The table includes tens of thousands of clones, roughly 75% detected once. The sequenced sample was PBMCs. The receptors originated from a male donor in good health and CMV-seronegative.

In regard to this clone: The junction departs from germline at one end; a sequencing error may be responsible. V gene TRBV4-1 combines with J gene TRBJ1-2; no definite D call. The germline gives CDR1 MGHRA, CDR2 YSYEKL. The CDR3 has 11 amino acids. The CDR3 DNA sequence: TGCGCCAGCAGCCAGAACTCTGGCTACACCTTC. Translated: CASSQNSGYTF.

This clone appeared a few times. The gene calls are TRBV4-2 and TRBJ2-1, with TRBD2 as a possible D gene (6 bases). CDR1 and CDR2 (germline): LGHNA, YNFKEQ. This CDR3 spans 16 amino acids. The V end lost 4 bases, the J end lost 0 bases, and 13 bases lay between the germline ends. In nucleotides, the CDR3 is TGTGCCAGCAGCCCTGCCGGGACTGCCTCCTACAATGAGCAGTTCTTC. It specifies CASSPAGTASYNEQFF.

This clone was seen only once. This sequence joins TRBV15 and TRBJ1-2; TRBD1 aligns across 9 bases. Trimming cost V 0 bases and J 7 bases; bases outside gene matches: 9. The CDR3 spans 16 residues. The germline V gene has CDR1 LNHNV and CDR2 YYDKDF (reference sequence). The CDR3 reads CATSREQRQGVGGYTF. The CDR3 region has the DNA TGTGCCACCAGCAGAGAACAGAGACAGGGGGTTGGTGGCTACACCTTC.

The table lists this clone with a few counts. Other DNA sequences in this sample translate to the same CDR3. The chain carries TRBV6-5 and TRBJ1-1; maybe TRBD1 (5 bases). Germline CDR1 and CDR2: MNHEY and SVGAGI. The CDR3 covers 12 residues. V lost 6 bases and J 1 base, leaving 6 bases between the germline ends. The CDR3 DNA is TGTGCCAGCAGACAGGAGAACACTGAAGCTTTCTTT. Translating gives CASRQENTEAFF.

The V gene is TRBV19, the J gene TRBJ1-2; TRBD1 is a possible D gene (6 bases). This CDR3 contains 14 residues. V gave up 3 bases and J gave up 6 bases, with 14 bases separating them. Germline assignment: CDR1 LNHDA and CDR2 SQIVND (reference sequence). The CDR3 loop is CASSIRGRGDGYTF. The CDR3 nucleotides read TGTGCCAGTAGTATCCGAGGCAGGGGAGATGGCTACACCTTC. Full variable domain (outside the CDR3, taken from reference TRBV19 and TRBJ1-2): DGGITQSPKYLFRKEGQNVTLSCEQNLNHDAMYWYRQDPGQGLRLIYYSQIVNDFQKGDIAEGYSVSREKKESFPLTVTSAQKNPTAFYLCASSIRGRGDGYTFGSGTRLTVV.

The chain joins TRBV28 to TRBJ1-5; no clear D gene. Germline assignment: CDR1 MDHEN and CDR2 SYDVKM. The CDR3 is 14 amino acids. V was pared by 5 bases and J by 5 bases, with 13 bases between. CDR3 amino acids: CASSPLGRDQPQHF. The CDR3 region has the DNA TGTGCCAGCAGTCCACTCGGGAGGGATCAGCCCCAGCATTTT. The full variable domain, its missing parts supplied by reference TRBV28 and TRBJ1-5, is DVKVTQSSRYLVKRTGEKVFLECVQDMDHENMFWYRQDPGLGLRLIYFSYDVKMKEKGDIPEGYSVSREKKERFSLILESASTNQTSMYLCASSPLGRDQPQHFGDGTRLSIL.

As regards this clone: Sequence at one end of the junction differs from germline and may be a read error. The CDR3 coding sequence is TGTGCTAGCAGCTTCGGACAAAGAGGAAAGCTTGGCTTT. This gives the protein CASSFGQRGKLGF. The chain employs TRBV7-7 and TRBJ1-1, with TRBD1 as a possible D gene (5 bases). This CDR3 spans 13 amino acids. Germline-derived CDR1 and CDR2 are SSHAT and FNYEAQ (reference sequence).

The CDR3 DNA follows: TGTGCCAGCAGCGAACGCGGGAGGACGGCCTACGAGCAGTACTTC. Protein sequence: CASSERGRTAYEQYF. The chain couples TRBV7-8 to TRBJ2-7, with 8 bases matching TRBD2. The J segment lost 2 bases and the V segment lost 5 bases, leaving 8 bases of the junction unmatched. The germline CDR1 and CDR2 sequences are SGHVS and FQNEAQ. There are 15 residues in the CDR3.

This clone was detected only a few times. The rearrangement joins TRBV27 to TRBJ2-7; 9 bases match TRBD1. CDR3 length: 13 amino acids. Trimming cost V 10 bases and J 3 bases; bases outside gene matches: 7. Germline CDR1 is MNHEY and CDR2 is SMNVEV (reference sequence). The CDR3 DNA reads TGTGCCACTAAGGGACAGGGTAGCTACGAGCAGTACTTC. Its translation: CATKGQGSYEQYF.

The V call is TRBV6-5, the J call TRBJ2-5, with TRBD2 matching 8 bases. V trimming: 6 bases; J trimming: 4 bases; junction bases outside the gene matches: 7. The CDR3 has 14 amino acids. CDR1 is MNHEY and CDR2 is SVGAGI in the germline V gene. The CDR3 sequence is CASRSGGPGETQYF. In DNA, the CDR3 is TGTGCCAGCAGGAGCGGGGGACCAGGAGAGACCCAGTACTTC.

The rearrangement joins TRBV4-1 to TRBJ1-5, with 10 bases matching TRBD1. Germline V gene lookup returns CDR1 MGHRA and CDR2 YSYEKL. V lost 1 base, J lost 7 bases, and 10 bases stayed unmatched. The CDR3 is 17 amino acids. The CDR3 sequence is CASSQGGTGEIGQPQHF. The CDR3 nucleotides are TGCGCCAGCAGCCAAGGGGGGACAGGGGAAATCGGACAGCCCCAGCATTTT.

The CDR3 sequence is CASSSDRVTEAFF. CDR3 bases: TGTGCCAGCTCATCTGACAGGGTAACTGAAGCTTTCTTT. The chain has TRBV18 and TRBJ1-1; 7 positions agree with TRBD1. Germline V gene lookup returns CDR1 KGHSH and CDR2 LQKENI. J lost 5 bases, V lost 5 bases, and 5 bases had no gene match. The CDR3 spans 13 residues.

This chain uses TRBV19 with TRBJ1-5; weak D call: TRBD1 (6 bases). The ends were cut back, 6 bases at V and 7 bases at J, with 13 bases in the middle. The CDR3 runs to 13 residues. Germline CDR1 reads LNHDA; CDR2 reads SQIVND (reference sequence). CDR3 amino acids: CASSFNRDQPQHF. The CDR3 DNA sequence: TGTGCCAGTAGCTTCAACAGGGACCAGCCCCAGCATTTT. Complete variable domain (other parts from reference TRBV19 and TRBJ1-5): DGGITQSPKYLFRKEGQNVTLSCEQNLNHDAMYWYRQDPGQGLRLIYYSQIVNDFQKGDIAEGYSVSREKKESFPLTVTSAQKNPTAFYLCASSFNRDQPQHFGDGTRLSIL.

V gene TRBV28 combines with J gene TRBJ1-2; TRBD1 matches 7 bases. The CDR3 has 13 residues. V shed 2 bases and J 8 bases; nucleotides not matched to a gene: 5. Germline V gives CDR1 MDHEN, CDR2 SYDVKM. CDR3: CASSLGQVGGYTF. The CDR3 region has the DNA TGTGCCAGCAGTTTAGGACAGGTCGGCGGCTACACCTTC.

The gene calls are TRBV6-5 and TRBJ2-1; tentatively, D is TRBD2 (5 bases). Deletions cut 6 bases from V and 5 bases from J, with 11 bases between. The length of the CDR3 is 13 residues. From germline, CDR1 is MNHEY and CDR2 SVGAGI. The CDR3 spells CASRKSGNNEQFF. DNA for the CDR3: TGTGCCAGCAGAAAGAGCGGAAACAATGAGCAGTTCTTC.

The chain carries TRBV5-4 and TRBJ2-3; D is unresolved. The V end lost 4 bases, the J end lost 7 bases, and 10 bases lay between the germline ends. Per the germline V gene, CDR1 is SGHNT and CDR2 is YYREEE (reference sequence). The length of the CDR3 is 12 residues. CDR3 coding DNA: TGTGCCAGCAGCCAAGACTCAAATACGCAGTATTTT. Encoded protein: CASSQDSNTQYF.

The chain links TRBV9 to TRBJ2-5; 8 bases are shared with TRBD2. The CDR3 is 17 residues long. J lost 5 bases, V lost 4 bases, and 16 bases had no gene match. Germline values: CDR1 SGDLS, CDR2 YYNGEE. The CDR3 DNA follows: TGTGCCAGCAGCCCGGGTCGGGGGACTAGTTTTATGGAGACCCAGTACTTC. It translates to CASSPGRGTSFMETQYF. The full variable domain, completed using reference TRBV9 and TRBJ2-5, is DSGVTQTPKHLITATGQRVTLRCSPRSGDLSVYWYQQSLDQGLQFLIQYYNGEERAKGNILERFSAQQFPDLHSELNLSSLELGDSALYFCASSPGRGTSFMETQYFGPGTRLLVL.

DNA of the CDR3: TGTGCCAGCAGCTCTCTCGAGTGGGACAGGGGCACTGAAGCTTTCTTT. It specifies CASSSLEWDRGTEAFF. The chain combines TRBV11-2 with TRBJ1-1; 10 positions agree with TRBD1. CDR3 length: 16 amino acids. With 4 bases clipped from V and 4 bases from J, the junction kept 9 bases outside the gene matches. Germline V lookup: CDR1 SGHAT, CDR2 FQNNGV.

CDR3 loop: CASRLRDSLNEKLFF. As DNA, the CDR3 is TGTGCCAGCAGACTCCGGGACAGCCTTAATGAAAAACTGTTTTTT. The V gene is TRBV13, the J gene TRBJ1-4, with TRBD1 matching over 7 bases. The CDR3 has 15 residues. The germline V gene encodes CDR1 PRHDT and CDR2 FYEKMQ (reference sequence). V gave up 6 bases and J gave up 4 bases; unmatched junction bases: 8.

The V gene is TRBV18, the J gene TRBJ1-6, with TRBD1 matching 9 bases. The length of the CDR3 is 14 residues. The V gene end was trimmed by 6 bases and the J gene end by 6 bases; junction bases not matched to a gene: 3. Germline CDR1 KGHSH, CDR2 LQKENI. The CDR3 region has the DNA TGTGCCAGCTCCTCGGACAGGGGTAATTCACCCCTCCACTTT. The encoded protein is CASSSDRGNSPLHF.

CDR3 coding DNA: TGTGCCTGGAGTGCTGCGTCCTACGAGCAGTACTTC. Translated: CAWSAASYEQYF. This sequence joins TRBV30 and TRBJ2-7, with unresolved D. V lost 1 base and J 1 base, leaving 5 bases between the germline ends. Per the germline V gene, CDR1 is GTSNPN and CDR2 is SVGIG (reference sequence). CDR3 length: 12 amino acids.

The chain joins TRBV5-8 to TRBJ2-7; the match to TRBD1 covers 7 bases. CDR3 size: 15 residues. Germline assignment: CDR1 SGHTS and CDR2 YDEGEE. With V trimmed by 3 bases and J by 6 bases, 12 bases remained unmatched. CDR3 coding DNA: TGTGCCAGCAGCTCCGGCAGGGGGTGGAGCAGCGAGCAGTACTTC. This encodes CASSSGRGWSSEQYF.

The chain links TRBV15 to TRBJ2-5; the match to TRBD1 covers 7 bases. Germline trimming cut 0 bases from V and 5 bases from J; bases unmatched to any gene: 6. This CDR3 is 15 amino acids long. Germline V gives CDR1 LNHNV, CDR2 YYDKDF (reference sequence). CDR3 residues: CATSRDGRGRETQYF. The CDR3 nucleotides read TGTGCCACCAGCAGAGATGGTAGGGGGCGGGAGACCCAGTACTTC.

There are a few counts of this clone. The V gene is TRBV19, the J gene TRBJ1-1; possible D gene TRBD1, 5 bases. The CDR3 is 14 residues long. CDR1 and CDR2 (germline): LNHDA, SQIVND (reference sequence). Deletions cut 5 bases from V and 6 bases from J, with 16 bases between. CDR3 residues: CASSRAGLFAEAFF. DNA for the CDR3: TGTGCCAGTAGTCGGGCAGGGTTGTTTGCTGAAGCTTTCTTT.